The rows below give T cell receptor beta chains drawn from one sample of a study of T cell responses to AZD1222 COVID-19 vaccine. Produced via immunoSEQ multiplex PCR; TCRdb's table is partial and in-frame only. The table has some 130,000 clones, 85% to 95% seen once. The specimen was peripheral blood, collected on day 0 of AZD1222 vaccination. These receptors came from an adult in good health. Both conserved end residues are part of each CDR3. Each record gives: CDR3 DNA, CDR3 protein, D gene, V gene, clone size, CDR3 length, J gene. The D gene is left open where the match is weak. Size is omitted from some rows. Given values are once, few, many or a class for expanded clones.

cdr3_nt: TGTGCCAGCAGCTTAGCGCAGGGCGCGGAGACCCAGTACTTC
cdr3_aa: CASSLAQGAETQYF
d_call: .
v_call: TRBV7-9
clone_size: .
cdr3_length: 14
j_call: TRBJ2-5

cdr3_nt: TGCAGTGCTACTATGACAGGTGAAGCTTTCTTT
cdr3_aa: CSATMTGEAFF
d_call: .
v_call: TRBV20-1
clone_size: .
cdr3_length: 11
j_call: TRBJ1-1

cdr3_nt: TGTGCCATCAGTATGACAGACAATCAGCCCCAGCATTTT
cdr3_aa: CAISMTDNQPQHF
d_call: .
v_call: TRBV10-3
clone_size: .
cdr3_length: 13
j_call: TRBJ1-5

cdr3_nt: TGTGCCAGCAGTCGCGGCTCACAAGAGACCCAGTACTTC
cdr3_aa: CASSRGSQETQYF
d_call: .
v_call: TRBV21-1
clone_size: .
cdr3_length: 13
j_call: TRBJ2-5

cdr3_nt: TGTGCCAGCAGCCAAGAGCGGGGGGGCCCAGATACGCAGTATTTT
cdr3_aa: CASSQERGGPDTQYF
d_call: TRBD2
v_call: TRBV4-2
clone_size: .
cdr3_length: 15
j_call: TRBJ2-3

cdr3_nt: TGTGCCAGTTTCCGGGACCGTATAATCTATACCTTC
cdr3_aa: CASFRDRIIYTF
d_call: .
v_call: TRBV19
clone_size: .
cdr3_length: 12
j_call: TRBJ1-2

cdr3_nt: TGTGCCAGCTCACCACCGACCGGGAGCGAGCAGTACTTC
cdr3_aa: CASSPPTGSEQYF
d_call: .
v_call: TRBV18
clone_size: few
cdr3_length: 13
j_call: TRBJ2-7

cdr3_nt: TGTGCCAGCAGTTCGGTAAACACTGAAGCTTTCTTT
cdr3_aa: CASSSVNTEAFF
d_call: .
v_call: TRBV27
clone_size: .
cdr3_length: 12
j_call: TRBJ1-1

cdr3_nt: TGTGCCAGCAGTTTAAGGGGAAATGAGCAGTTCTTC
cdr3_aa: CASSLRGNEQFF
d_call: .
v_call: TRBV12-3/TRBV12-4
clone_size: .
cdr3_length: 12
j_call: TRBJ2-1

cdr3_nt: TGTGCCAGCAGACGACCGGGACGGGTTAATTCACCCCTCCACTTT
cdr3_aa: CASRRPGRVNSPLHF
d_call: .
v_call: TRBV2
clone_size: once
cdr3_length: 15
j_call: TRBJ1-6

cdr3_nt: TGTGCCAGCTCGCAGCTGAACACTGAAGCTTTCTTT
cdr3_aa: CASSQLNTEAFF
d_call: .
v_call: TRBV9
clone_size: .
cdr3_length: 12
j_call: TRBJ1-1

cdr3_nt: TGTGCCAGCAGCAGGACAGCAAATCAGCCCCAGCATTTT
cdr3_aa: CASSRTANQPQHF
d_call: .
v_call: TRBV14
clone_size: .
cdr3_length: 13
j_call: TRBJ1-5

cdr3_nt: TGTGCCAGCAGCTTATCCCACGAGCAGTACTTC
cdr3_aa: CASSLSHEQYF
d_call: .
v_call: TRBV7-4
clone_size: .
cdr3_length: 11
j_call: TRBJ2-7

cdr3_nt: TGTGCCAGCAGCTTAGGGGGGGATGAAGCTTTCTTT
cdr3_aa: CASSLGGDEAFF
d_call: .
v_call: TRBV11-2
clone_size: .
cdr3_length: 12
j_call: TRBJ1-1

cdr3_nt: TGTGCCAGCAGGCTAACCGGGACAGGGGATTCACCCCTCCACTTT
cdr3_aa: CASRLTGTGDSPLHF
d_call: TRBD1
v_call: TRBV6-4
clone_size: .
cdr3_length: 15
j_call: TRBJ1-6

cdr3_nt: TGTGCCAGCTCACCGCGCGACTCCTACGAGCAGTACTTC
cdr3_aa: CASSPRDSYEQYF
d_call: .
v_call: TRBV18
clone_size: .
cdr3_length: 13
j_call: TRBJ2-7

cdr3_nt: TGCGCCAGCAGTGACCTCCGGGCGAGGGGAACTCGCGACGAGCAGTACTTC
cdr3_aa: CASSDLRARGTRDEQYF
d_call: .
v_call: TRBV5-1
clone_size: .
cdr3_length: 17
j_call: TRBJ2-7

cdr3_nt: TGTGCCAGCAGCTCCCCCCACAGTCGAGTACCCCTCCACTTT
cdr3_aa: CASSSPHSRVPLHF
d_call: .
v_call: TRBV11-2
clone_size: .
cdr3_length: 14
j_call: TRBJ1-6

cdr3_nt: TGTGCCAGCAGTTACTATGAAAATTCACCCCTCCACTTT
cdr3_aa: CASSYYENSPLHF
d_call: .
v_call: TRBV6-5
clone_size: once
cdr3_length: 13
j_call: TRBJ1-6

cdr3_nt: TGTGCCAGCAGCCAGTTGGTGAAGGGCCGCGATGAGCAGTTCTTC
cdr3_aa: CASSQLVKGRDEQFF
d_call: .
v_call: TRBV7-8
clone_size: .
cdr3_length: 15
j_call: TRBJ2-1

cdr3_nt: TGCGCCAGCAGCTTTTTTGGGTTAGAGCTTTTCTTT
cdr3_aa: CASSFFGLELFF
d_call: .
v_call: TRBV5-1
clone_size: .
cdr3_length: 12
j_call: TRBJ1-1

cdr3_nt: TGTGCCAGTAGTACCGACAGAAACAATCAGCCCCAGCATTTT
cdr3_aa: CASSTDRNNQPQHF
d_call: .
v_call: TRBV19
clone_size: once
cdr3_length: 14
j_call: TRBJ1-5

cdr3_nt: TGTGCCAGCAGTGAAGCGAGGCTAGGGACAGAAGCCTACGAGCAGTACTTC
cdr3_aa: CASSEARLGTEAYEQYF
d_call: TRBD1
v_call: TRBV2
clone_size: .
cdr3_length: 17
j_call: TRBJ2-7

cdr3_nt: TGTGCCAGCCGGTCTAGCGGGGCGGTCTCCTACGAGCAGTACTTC
cdr3_aa: CASRSSGAVSYEQYF
d_call: TRBD2
v_call: TRBV6-5
clone_size: once
cdr3_length: 15
j_call: TRBJ2-7

cdr3_nt: TGTGCCAGTAGTAATGCAGTCCAAGAGACCCAGTACTTC
cdr3_aa: CASSNAVQETQYF
d_call: .
v_call: TRBV19
clone_size: once
cdr3_length: 13
j_call: TRBJ2-5

cdr3_nt: TGTGCCAGCAGCCAAAGAAATCGGGGGGAATCCTATGGCTACACCTTC
cdr3_aa: CASSQRNRGESYGYTF
d_call: .
v_call: TRBV4-2
clone_size: .
cdr3_length: 16
j_call: TRBJ1-2

cdr3_nt: TGTGCCACCAGTGATTTGCAGGGTAGGGCTTTCTTT
cdr3_aa: CATSDLQGRAFF
d_call: .
v_call: TRBV24-1
clone_size: .
cdr3_length: 12
j_call: TRBJ1-1

cdr3_nt: TGTGCCAGCAGTCGGGCAAGAAACACCATATATTTT
cdr3_aa: CASSRARNTIYF
d_call: .
v_call: TRBV12-3/TRBV12-4
clone_size: .
cdr3_length: 12
j_call: TRBJ1-3

cdr3_nt: TGTGCCAGCAGCCTGGACAGCGACTATGGCTACACCTTC
cdr3_aa: CASSLDSDYGYTF
d_call: .
v_call: TRBV6-6
clone_size: .
cdr3_length: 13
j_call: TRBJ1-2

cdr3_nt: TGTGCCAGCAGTGAATATGGCGTTCCCGGGACTAGCCAATATCGAGGCACAGATACGCAGTATTTT
cdr3_aa: CASSEYGVPGTSQYRGTDTQYF
d_call: TRBD2
v_call: TRBV2
clone_size: .
cdr3_length: 22
j_call: TRBJ2-3

cdr3_nt: TGTGCCAGCAGTTACTCGAACAAGAACACTGAAGCTTTCTTT
cdr3_aa: CASSYSNKNTEAFF
d_call: .
v_call: TRBV6-5
clone_size: .
cdr3_length: 14
j_call: TRBJ1-1

cdr3_nt: TGTGCCAGCAGTCCTAATGGAAACACCATATATTTT
cdr3_aa: CASSPNGNTIYF
d_call: .
v_call: TRBV7-9
clone_size: .
cdr3_length: 12
j_call: TRBJ1-3

cdr3_nt: TGTGCCAAAGAGATAGGGAGCTTGGGGGAAGCTTTCTTT
cdr3_aa: CAKEIGSLGEAFF
d_call: .
v_call: TRBV2
clone_size: .
cdr3_length: 13
j_call: TRBJ1-1

cdr3_nt: TGCGCCAGCAGGTTGGAGGAAGAAAACTCTGGAAACACCATATATTTT
cdr3_aa: CASRLEEENSGNTIYF
d_call: .
v_call: TRBV4-3
clone_size: once
cdr3_length: 16
j_call: TRBJ1-3

cdr3_nt: TGTGCCAGCTCCTGGGTGAACACTGAAGCTTTCTTT
cdr3_aa: CASSWVNTEAFF
d_call: .
v_call: TRBV11-3
clone_size: .
cdr3_length: 12
j_call: TRBJ1-1

cdr3_nt: TGTGCCAGCAGTCGCCAGGGGGACGGCTACACCTTC
cdr3_aa: CASSRQGDGYTF
d_call: TRBD1
v_call: TRBV12-3/TRBV12-4
clone_size: once
cdr3_length: 12
j_call: TRBJ1-2

cdr3_nt: TGTGCCAGCAGTTACGGGGGGACTGAAGCTTTCTTT
cdr3_aa: CASSYGGTEAFF
d_call: .
v_call: TRBV6-5
clone_size: .
cdr3_length: 12
j_call: TRBJ1-1

cdr3_nt: TGTGCCAGCAGCTTACTTGAGAACACTGAAGCTTTCTTT
cdr3_aa: CASSLLENTEAFF
d_call: .
v_call: TRBV7-3
clone_size: .
cdr3_length: 13
j_call: TRBJ1-1

cdr3_nt: TGTGCCAGCAGGGAAGGGACAGGGGAAAATCAGCCCCAGCATTTT
cdr3_aa: CASREGTGENQPQHF
d_call: TRBD1
v_call: TRBV6-1
clone_size: .
cdr3_length: 15
j_call: TRBJ1-5

cdr3_nt: TGTGCCAGCAGCCAAGGATATAAGGGGGCCGGTTTAGAGACCCAGTACTTC
cdr3_aa: CASSQGYKGAGLETQYF
d_call: TRBD1
v_call: TRBV3-1/TRBV3-2
clone_size: once
cdr3_length: 17
j_call: TRBJ2-5

cdr3_nt: TGTGCCAGCAGCTTTTGGCGGGACAGCACAGATACGCAGTATTTT
cdr3_aa: CASSFWRDSTDTQYF
d_call: .
v_call: TRBV7-9
clone_size: .
cdr3_length: 15
j_call: TRBJ2-3